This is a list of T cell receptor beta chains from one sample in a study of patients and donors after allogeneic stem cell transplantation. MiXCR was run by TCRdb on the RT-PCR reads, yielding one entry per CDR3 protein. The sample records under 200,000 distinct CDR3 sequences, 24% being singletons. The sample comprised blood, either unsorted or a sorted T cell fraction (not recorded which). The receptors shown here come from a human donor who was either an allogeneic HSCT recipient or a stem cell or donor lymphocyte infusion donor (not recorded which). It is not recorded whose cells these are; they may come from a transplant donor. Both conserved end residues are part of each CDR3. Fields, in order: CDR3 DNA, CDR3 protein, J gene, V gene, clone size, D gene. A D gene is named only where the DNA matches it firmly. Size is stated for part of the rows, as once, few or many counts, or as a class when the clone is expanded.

cdr3_nt: TGTGCCCCTCAGGAGGAGGGCTGGGGCTACACCTTC; cdr3_aa: CAPQEEGWGYTF; j_call: TRBJ1-2; v_call: TRBV10-3; clone_size: -; d_call: -
cdr3_nt: TGTGCCAGCAGCGTAGAAGGTGGGACGATCCTGGGCTACACCTTC; cdr3_aa: CASSVEGGTILGYTF; j_call: TRBJ1-2; v_call: TRBV9; clone_size: -; d_call: -
cdr3_nt: TGTGCCAGCAGGGAGGGACAGTGGGCACCCCTCCACTTT; cdr3_aa: CASREGQWAPLHF; j_call: TRBJ1-6; v_call: TRBV11-2; clone_size: few; d_call: TRBD1
cdr3_nt: TGTGCCATCAGGGGTGGTGGCACTGAAGCTTTCTTT; cdr3_aa: CAIRGGGTEAFF; j_call: TRBJ1-1; v_call: TRBV10-3; clone_size: many; d_call: -
cdr3_nt: TGTGCCAGCAGTTACTCGACAAATGGGGAATACAACACTGAAGCTTTCTTT; cdr3_aa: CASSYSTNGEYNTEAFF; j_call: TRBJ1-1; v_call: TRBV6-2/TRBV6-3; clone_size: -; d_call: -
cdr3_nt: TGTGCCAGCACCCTAGGGGGGTTGGAGTTCTTC; cdr3_aa: CASTLGGLEFF; j_call: TRBJ2-1; v_call: TRBV12-3/TRBV12-4; clone_size: -; d_call: -
cdr3_nt: TGTGCCAGCAGCGTAGCTATAGCGGTCGGGAATGAGCAGTTCTTC; cdr3_aa: CASSVAIAVGNEQFF; j_call: TRBJ2-1; v_call: TRBV9; clone_size: -; d_call: -
cdr3_nt: TGCGCCCCATATCCGGGGTTAACTGAAGCTTTCTTT; cdr3_aa: CAPYPGLTEAFF; j_call: TRBJ1-1; v_call: TRBV5-1; clone_size: -; d_call: -
cdr3_nt: TGTGCCAGCAGCTTGCGGGCAGACTGGAATGAGCAGTTCTTC; cdr3_aa: CASSLRADWNEQFF; j_call: TRBJ2-1; v_call: TRBV13; clone_size: few; d_call: -
cdr3_nt: TGTGCCAGCAGCTCTAGCGGGAGTACCACCGGGGAGCTGTTTTTT; cdr3_aa: CASSSSGSTTGELFF; j_call: TRBJ2-2; v_call: TRBV12-3/TRBV12-4; clone_size: few; d_call: TRBD2
cdr3_nt: TGCGCCAGCAGCCCCCTGGACACCACCTACGAGCAGTACTTC; cdr3_aa: CASSPLDTTYEQYF; j_call: TRBJ2-7; v_call: TRBV5-1; clone_size: few; d_call: -
cdr3_nt: TGTGCCAGCAGCTGGACTAGCGGGGGACGTAATGAGCAGTTCTTC; cdr3_aa: CASSWTSGGRNEQFF; j_call: TRBJ2-1; v_call: TRBV13; clone_size: -; d_call: TRBD2
cdr3_nt: TGTGCCAGCAGAAACAGGTATAAGAACACTGAAGCTTTCTTT; cdr3_aa: CASRNRYKNTEAFF; j_call: TRBJ1-1; v_call: TRBV12-3/TRBV12-4; clone_size: few; d_call: -
cdr3_nt: TGTGCCAGCAGCTTAGTTGGAGGGGGCAACCAAGAGACCCAGTACTTC; cdr3_aa: CASSLVGGGNQETQYF; j_call: TRBJ2-5; v_call: TRBV7-2; clone_size: few; d_call: -
cdr3_nt: TGTGCCAGCAGTATCCACAGGGGTCGTTTTCCCCAGCATTTT; cdr3_aa: CASSIHRGRFPQHF; j_call: TRBJ1-5; v_call: TRBV6-5; clone_size: -; d_call: TRBD1
cdr3_nt: TGTGCCAGCAAGGGGCCCCTATACAATGAGCAGTTCTTC; cdr3_aa: CASKGPLYNEQFF; j_call: TRBJ2-1; v_call: TRBV6-1; clone_size: -; d_call: -
cdr3_nt: TGTGCCAGCAGCGTCAAAAAAGGCCCGAACACTGAAGCTTTCTTT; cdr3_aa: CASSVKKGPNTEAFF; j_call: TRBJ1-1; v_call: TRBV7-6; clone_size: -; d_call: -
cdr3_nt: TGTGCCAGCAGCTTAGAAGGACTAGCGGGAGTGGGCAATGAGCAGTTCTTC; cdr3_aa: CASSLEGLAGVGNEQFF; j_call: TRBJ2-1; v_call: TRBV11-3; clone_size: -; d_call: TRBD2
cdr3_nt: TGTGCCAGCAGTCCCCCGAGGATCTCCGGGGAGCTGTTTTTT; cdr3_aa: CASSPPRISGELFF; j_call: TRBJ2-2; v_call: TRBV12-3/TRBV12-4; clone_size: few; d_call: -
cdr3_nt: TGCGCCAGCAGCAGGACAGGGAATAATTCACCCCTCCACTTT; cdr3_aa: CASSRTGNNSPLHF; j_call: TRBJ1-6; v_call: TRBV5-1; clone_size: few; d_call: TRBD1